Below, 22 T cell receptor beta chains from the same sample are listed, as sequenced in a study of T cells in localized non-small cell lung cancer. Libraries were prepared by immunoSEQ multiplex PCR; TCRdb keeps only in-frame clonotypes and omits some of them. Of 25,000 to 35,000 clones listed, about four fifths are singletons. This sample comprised peripheral blood mononuclear cells, obtained before any cancer treatment. These receptors originate from a man aged 40 to 70 with stage III lung adenocarcinoma.

The chain links TRBV19 to TRBJ1-2; no firm D call. This CDR3 is built from 13 residues. With 3 bases removed from V and 4 bases from J, the gap between germline ends came to 9 bases. Germline CDR1 and CDR2: LNHDA and SQIVND (reference sequence). CDR3 sequence reads: CASSISTSYGYTF. The CDR3 DNA is TGTGCCAGTAGTATTAGCACGTCCTATGGCTACACCTTC.

V usage is TRBV7-9 and J usage is TRBJ2-2, with D possibly TRBD1 on 7 matching bases. Looked up from germline, CDR1 is SEHNR and CDR2 is FQNEAQ (reference sequence). V dropped 9 bases and J dropped 5 bases, with 19 bases sitting between them. The CDR3 is made up of 15 amino acids. The CDR3 reads CARGGEGGGTGELFF. CDR3 DNA sequence: TGTGCCAGAGGGGGCGAGGGAGGAGGAACCGGGGAGCTGTTTTTT.

The chain combines TRBV28 with TRBJ1-5; D not certain. This CDR3 comprises 13 residues. Looked up from germline, CDR1 is MDHEN and CDR2 is SYDVKM. The ends were cut back, 2 bases at V and 4 bases at J, with 6 bases in the middle. CDR3 protein: CASSLPSNQPQHF. As DNA, the CDR3 is TGTGCCAGCAGTTTACCCTCAAATCAGCCCCAGCATTTT.

The rearrangement uses TRBV19 and TRBJ2-2; no clear D gene. Trimming removed 6 bases at V and 3 bases at J, with 11 bases between. CDR3 size: 14 residues. Germline CDR1 reads LNHDA; CDR2 reads SQIVND (reference sequence). Here the CDR3 DNA reads TGTGCCAGTAGAACGGCCTGGGACACCGGGGAGCTGTTTTTT. This gives the protein CASRTAWDTGELFF.

The chain employs TRBV30 and TRBJ2-1; D may be TRBD1 (7 bases). Trimming removed 2 bases at V and 12 bases at J, with 14 bases between. Germline CDR1 GTSNPN, CDR2 SVGIG (reference sequence). The CDR3 extends over 12 amino acids. The CDR3 DNA is TGTGCCTGGAGTCCAAGTCAGGGGGGGCAGTTCTTC. Translation gives CAWSPSQGGQFF.

J is TRBJ2-7 and V is TRBV27; 9 nucleotides align to TRBD1. V shed 6 bases and J 2 bases; nucleotides not matched to a gene: 5. The CDR3 totals 14 residues. Germline assignment: CDR1 MNHEY and CDR2 SMNVEV (reference sequence). In DNA form, the CDR3 reads TGTGCCAGCAGCCGACAGGGGGGGACCTACGAGCAGTACTTC. It codes for CASSRQGGTYEQYF.

The rearrangement joins TRBV7-8 to TRBJ2-7; TRBD1 aligns across 7 bases. The J segment lost 6 bases and the V segment lost 5 bases, leaving 10 bases of the junction unmatched. Germline loops: CDR1 SGHVS, CDR2 FQNEAQ. This CDR3 is 14 amino acids long. The CDR3 spells CASSPSRQGLEQYV. The CDR3 region has the DNA TGTGCCAGCAGCCCGAGCCGACAGGGTCTCGAGCAGTACGTC.

This clone appeared a single time. The chain joins TRBV7-9 to TRBJ1-2; D is ambiguous. The CDR3 runs to 11 residues. Germline values: CDR1 SEHNR, CDR2 FQNEAQ (reference sequence). Deletions cut 5 bases from V and 7 bases from J, with 8 bases between. The CDR3 reads CASSRYGGYTF. The CDR3, as DNA: TGTGCCAGCAGCCGTTATGGTGGCTACACCTTC.

The chain has TRBV9 and TRBJ2-7; perhaps TRBD1 as D (6 bases). Trimming cost V 1 base and J 7 bases, with 15 bases left between them. Germline values: CDR1 SGDLS, CDR2 YYNGEE. This CDR3 is 14 amino acids long. In DNA form, the CDR3 reads TGTGCCAGCAGCGTAAGACAGGACCCTCGGGAGCAGTACTTC. Its translation: CASSVRQDPREQYF.

The V call is TRBV28, the J call TRBJ2-7, with D perhaps matching TRBD1 or TRBD2 (5 bases each). The CDR3 is 12 amino acids. Germline loops: CDR1 MDHEN, CDR2 SYDVKM. Trimming left V 10 bases short and J 4 bases short, with 14 bases between. In nucleotides, the CDR3 is TGTGCCACCGGTGGGACGACGTACGAGCAGTACTTC. Protein: CATGGTTYEQYF.

The chain employs TRBV28 and TRBJ2-3; TRBD2 might be the D (6 bases). The CDR3 runs to 15 residues. Germline V gene sequence: CDR1 MDHEN, CDR2 SYDVKM. V was shortened by 3 bases and J by 2 bases, with 12 bases between the two germline ends. This chain's CDR3 is CASSFSWGDTDTQYF. Here the CDR3 DNA reads TGTGCCAGCAGTTTCTCGTGGGGGGACACAGATACGCAGTATTTT. Combining the CDR3 with reference TRBV28 and TRBJ2-3 gives the whole variable domain DVKVTQSSRYLVKRTGEKVFLECVQDMDHENMFWYRQDPGLGLRLIYFSYDVKMKEKGDIPEGYSVSREKKERFSLILESASTNQTSMYLCASSFSWGDTDTQYFGPGTRLTVL.

The rearrangement uses TRBV19 and TRBJ2-2, with 7 bases aligning to TRBD2. CDR3 length equals 15 residues. In germline, CDR1 is LNHDA, CDR2 SQIVND (reference sequence). V was clipped by 5 bases and J by 0 bases; unmatched bases: 3. The CDR3 DNA follows: TGTGCCAGTAGTCGCGGGACTACGAACACCGGGGAGCTGTTTTTT. This translates into CASSRGTTNTGELFF.

The chain recombines TRBV2 with TRBJ2-2; the D gene is possibly TRBD1 (5 bases). Germline assignment: CDR1 SNHLY and CDR2 FYNNEI. The CDR3 covers 15 residues. V lost 4 bases and J 5 bases, leaving 14 bases between the germline ends. CDR3 DNA sequence: TGTGCCAGCAGTGGGGGCCCCTTCGGGACCGGGGAGCTGTTTTTT. Its translation is CASSGGPFGTGELFF.

This rearrangement joins TRBV6-5 to TRBJ2-5, with D perhaps assigned TRBD1 or TRBD2 (6 bases each). Germline V gene data show CDR1 as MNHEY and CDR2 as SVGAGI. The CDR3 runs to 14 residues. Trimming stripped 2 bases from V and 3 bases from J, with 10 bases between. CDR3 coding DNA: TGTGCCAGCAGTTACGGGGGGCCTGAAGAGACCCAGTACTTC. Its protein product is CASSYGGPEETQYF.

The chain has TRBV5-1 and TRBJ1-1; TRBD1 agrees at 9 bases. CDR1 SGHRS and CDR2 YFSETQ come from the germline V gene. There are 15 residues in the CDR3. J gave up 1 base and V 4 bases, and 5 bases lay outside the gene matches. The CDR3 sequence: CASSASTGGNTEAFF. CDR3 sequence (DNA): TGCGCCAGCAGCGCCTCGACAGGGGGGAACACTGAAGCTTTCTTT.

The gene calls are TRBV10-3 and TRBJ2-7; D is undetermined. Germline V lookup: CDR1 ENHRY, CDR2 SYGVKD. The length of the CDR3 is 13 residues. The V gene lost 5 bases and the J gene lost 6 bases, with 14 bases spanning the gap. The CDR3 sequence is CAISSRRDGEQYV. In nucleotides, the CDR3 is TGTGCCATCAGTTCCCGTCGTGACGGCGAGCAGTACGTC.

Only a few counts were recorded for this clone. This rearrangement joins TRBV9 to TRBJ1-4; no reliable D call. CDR1 is SGDLS and CDR2 is YYNGEE in the germline V gene. V gave up 0 bases and J gave up 8 bases, with 8 bases separating them. The CDR3 loop spans 13 amino acids. CDR3 bases: TGTGCCAGCAGCGTAGACTTCGGAGAAAAACTGTTTTTT. It specifies CASSVDFGEKLFF.

The J gene is TRBJ2-5, the V gene TRBV5-1; unclear D gene. The CDR3 has 14 amino acids. The germline gives CDR1 SGHRS, CDR2 YFSETQ. V dropped 4 bases and J dropped 5 bases, with 15 bases sitting between them. The CDR3 region is CASSDNLHGETQYF. CDR3 in DNA: TGCGCCAGCAGCGATAATCTTCATGGGGAGACCCAGTACTTC.

The chain has TRBV14 and TRBJ2-2; 7 nucleotides align to TRBD1. The CDR3 spans 17 residues. V lost 3 bases and J lost 5; bases outside the gene matches: 12. CDR1 SGHDN and CDR2 FVKESK come from the germline V gene. This chain's CDR3 is CASSHPSGTVYTGELFF. The CDR3 bases are TGTGCCAGCAGCCATCCGTCCGGGACAGTGTATACCGGGGAGCTGTTTTTT.

The chain is built from TRBV6-5 and TRBJ2-7, with TRBD1 identical over 11 bases. The ends lost 6 bases at V and 6 bases at J; junction bases unmatched: 10. Germline assignment: CDR1 MNHEY and CDR2 SVGAGI. The CDR3 loop spans 15 amino acids. The DNA for the CDR3 is TGTGCCAGCAGGTCATCCGGGACAGGGGGATGCGAGCAGTACGTC. The encoded protein is CASRSSGTGGCEQYV.

The chain uses TRBV13 and TRBJ2-7, with D unresolved. The length of the CDR3 is 12 residues. CDR1 and CDR2 (germline): PRHDT, FYEKMQ (reference sequence). Trimming removed 5 bases at V and 4 bases at J, with 9 bases between. CDR3 sequence reads: CASSRGSYEQYF. DNA for the CDR3: TGTGCCAGCAGCCGAGGATCATACGAGCAGTACTTC.

The V call is TRBV6-5, the J call TRBJ2-7; tentative D call: TRBD2 (6 bases). The length of the CDR3 is 15 residues. The V and J ends lost 5 bases and 0 bases respectively, with 14 bases between them. Germline CDR1 and CDR2: MNHEY and SVGAGI. CDR3 sequence (DNA): TGTGCCAGCAGTGCTACTAGCTCGAGCTCCTACGAGCAGTACTTC. Protein sequence: CASSATSSSSYEQYF.